The 5 T cell receptor beta chains listed next were all sequenced from one sample in a study of T cells in tumors after PD-1 blockade. Profiling relied on immunoSEQ multiplex PCR, and the TCRdb table lists in-frame clones only, not all of them. The repertoire holds nearly 25,000 clones, with about 82% as singletons. The specimen was PBMCs, collected after anti-PD-1 treatment. These TCRs come from a human donor with basal cell carcinoma.

This rearrangement joins TRBV28 to TRBJ1-2, with 8 bases aligning to TRBD1. This CDR3 spans 15 amino acids. The ends lost 6 bases at V and 0 bases at J; junction bases unmatched: 6. CDR1 is MDHEN, CDR2 SYDVKM, per germline. The CDR3 here is CASRKQGAPNYGYTF. In nucleotides, the CDR3 is TGTGCCAGCAGGAAGCAGGGGGCACCTAACTATGGCTACACCTTC.

The chain is built from TRBV5-5 and TRBJ2-5, with 7 bases aligning to TRBD1. This CDR3 comprises 15 residues. V was clipped by 0 bases and J by 4 bases; unmatched bases: 6. The germline gives CDR1 SGHKS, CDR2 YYEKEE (reference sequence). For the CDR3, the DNA is TGTGCCAGCAGCTTGGAACGGGGACAGATAGAGACCCAGTACTTC. As protein: CASSLERGQIETQYF.

The V gene is TRBV27, the J gene TRBJ1-2, with a weak D call TRBD1 (6 bases). The CDR3 is 15 amino acids. Per germline, CDR1 MNHEY and CDR2 SMNVEV (reference sequence). Trimming removed 2 bases from V and 4 bases from J, with 14 bases in between. The CDR3 nucleotides are TGTGCCAGCAGTTTACTCCCGGGGGGGCGCTATGGCTACACCTTC. It codes for CASSLLPGGRYGYTF.

A single count supports this clone. The chain links TRBV27 to TRBJ1-4, with D possibly TRBD1 on 5 matching bases. Trimming cost V 1 base and J 0 bases, with 12 bases left between them. Germline V CDR1 and CDR2: MNHEY, SMNVEV (reference sequence). The length of the CDR3 is 17 residues. As DNA, the CDR3 is TGTGCCAGCAGTTTATACAACGCAGGGCCAACTAATGAAAAACTGTTTTTT. Its protein is CASSLYNAGPTNEKLFF.

This chain uses TRBV10-3 with TRBJ1-2, with unresolved D. Germline CDR1 reads ENHRY; CDR2 reads SYGVKD. Trimming left V 0 bases short and J 0 bases short, with 5 bases between. The CDR3 is made up of 14 amino acids. The CDR3 reads CAISESTANYGYTF. The CDR3 coding sequence is TGTGCCATCAGTGAGTCCACGGCTAACTATGGCTACACCTTC.